The clone carrying this T cell receptor beta chain was seen a single time. Its target is not known. The authors extracted RNA and reverse transcribed it into cDNA as the sequencing template. TCRdb's table, derived via immunoSEQ multiplex PCR, lists solely in-frame clones and lacks some. The sample has some 120,000 clones, roughly 50% seen once. Stated treatment: oral pan-JAK inhibitor, 5-10 mg twice daily. The sample comes from a study of CD8+ T cells in alopecia areata. The wider study: Treated patients received oral tofacitinib, 5 to 10 mg twice daily.

Study-wide results and limits: The study found higher clonality in lesional than normal scalp, especially in alopecia totalis/universalis. Normal skin's resident alphabeta T cells are sequenced alongside lesional scalp T cells.

Per the germline V gene, CDR1 is SGHDT and CDR2 is YYEEEE. Between the trimmed V and J ends, which lost 3 bases and 5 bases, there was a span of 12 bases. The CDR3 consists of 14 residues. Sequenced material: CD8+ T cells sorted from blood, taken at week 24, from a patient treated with tofacitinib. The V and J genes are TRBV5-6 and TRBJ2-1; D unresolved. The sequence was obtained from a human donor with alopecia areata. CDR3 sequence reads: CASSSLTQHNEQFF. Written as DNA, the CDR3 is TGTGCCAGCAGCTCGTTGACTCAGCACAATGAGCAGTTCTTC.